This passage covers 9 T cell receptor beta chains from one sample sequenced in a study of Ad26.COV2.S vaccination and SARS-CoV-2 variants. Clones were read by immunoSEQ multiplex PCR, and TCRdb kept only the in-frame ones, dropping some. The sample lists 350,000 to 600,000 clones, approximately 90% occurring once. Treatment defined: roughly 20 received Ad26.COV2.S at low or high dose, single or two shots; about five received placebo; per-sample allocation not given. At day 63 after the first vaccine or placebo injection, samples were drawn. The sequenced sample was peripheral blood, obtained in a trial of Ad26.COV2.S vaccine versus placebo. The receptors stem from a person between 18 and 59 years old who received the Ad26.COV2.S COVID-19 vaccine or a placebo.

The chain is built from TRBV5-5 and TRBJ2-5; TRBD2 aligns across 14 bases. J gave up 0 bases and V 5 bases, and 9 bases lay outside the gene matches. This CDR3 has 18 amino acids. Germline V lookup: CDR1 SGHKS, CDR2 YYEKEE (reference sequence). CDR3 region: CASRTSGRALTYQETQYF. CDR3 coding DNA: TGTGCCAGCAGGACTAGCGGGAGGGCCCTAACGTACCAAGAGACCCAGTACTTC.

The J gene is TRBJ2-7, the V gene TRBV19, with 7 nucleotides matching TRBD2. V lost 6 bases to trimming and J lost 4 bases; unmatched junction nucleotides: 6. The CDR3 has 13 amino acids. Germline V gene data show CDR1 as LNHDA and CDR2 as SQIVND (reference sequence). This CDR3 reads CASSGGYGYEQYF. The CDR3 coding sequence is TGTGCCAGTAGCGGGGGGTACGGGTACGAGCAGTACTTC.

The V and J genes are TRBV5-4 and TRBJ2-1; TRBD1 matches 8 bases. CDR1 is SGHNT, CDR2 YYREEE, per germline (reference sequence). The CDR3 has 15 residues. The junction had 1 base not matched to a gene; V was cut back by 2 bases and J by 0 bases. The CDR3 coding sequence is TGTGCCAGCAGCTTTGACAGGGGCTCCTACAATGAGCAGTTCTTC. Translated, it gives CASSFDRGSYNEQFF.

The chain employs TRBV4-2 and TRBJ1-2, with TRBD1 matching over 7 bases. Germline V lookup: CDR1 LGHNA, CDR2 YNFKEQ. The length of the CDR3 is 14 residues. J gave up 2 bases and V 6 bases, and 6 bases lay outside the gene matches. This chain's CDR3 is CASRPTGLNYGYTF. Written as DNA, the CDR3 is TGTGCCAGCAGGCCGACAGGGCTCAACTATGGCTACACCTTC.

The chain recombines TRBV6-5 with TRBJ1-1, with D possibly being TRBD1 (5 bases). The CDR3 is 14 residues long. The germline V gene has CDR1 MNHEY and CDR2 SVGAGI. Trimming pared 2 bases from V and 4 bases from J, leaving 11 bases between. This chain's CDR3 is CASSYGSRGTEAFF. CDR3 DNA: TGTGCCAGCAGTTACGGGTCGAGGGGCACTGAAGCTTTCTTT.

This clone came up once. V usage is TRBV29-1 and J usage is TRBJ1-1; D might be TRBD1 (6 bases). The length of the CDR3 is 16 residues. Germline V CDR1 and CDR2: SQVTM, ANQGSEA. V was shortened by 4 bases and J by 3 bases, with 21 bases between the two germline ends. The CDR3 nucleotides are TGCAGCGTTGCCCCTTCGTGGGGGGGCGGGGACACTGAAGCTTTCTTT. It translates to CSVAPSWGGGDTEAFF.

The chain recombines TRBV4-3 with TRBJ1-6, with D uncertain. The CDR3 loop spans 15 amino acids. Per the germline V gene, CDR1 is LGHNA and CDR2 is YSLEER. V was trimmed by 1 base and J by 8 bases, leaving 12 bases between them. The CDR3 DNA follows: TGCGCCAGCAGCCAAGCGGCAGGATTTTATTCACCCCTCCACTTT. It codes for CASSQAAGFYSPLHF.

V usage is TRBV5-6 and J usage is TRBJ1-4; 7 nucleotides align to TRBD1. Looked up from germline, CDR1 is SGHDT and CDR2 is YYEEEE. Unmatched junction bases numbered 6, after V lost 0 bases and J lost 7 bases. The CDR3 contains 15 residues. CDR3 sequence reads: CASSLGQGESEKLFF. In DNA, the CDR3 is TGTGCCAGCAGCTTGGGACAGGGTGAAAGTGAAAAACTGTTTTTT.

The V and J genes are TRBV24-1 and TRBJ2-3, with 12 bases fitting TRBD1. CDR1 KGHDR and CDR2 SFDVKD come from the germline V gene. Unmatched junction bases numbered 7, after V lost 6 bases and J lost 4 bases. The length of the CDR3 is 16 residues. The chain's CDR3 is CATSYGTGGKADTQYF. CDR3 in DNA: TGTGCCACCAGTTACGGGACAGGGGGCAAGGCAGATACGCAGTATTTT.